These T cell receptor beta chains were read from a single sample in a study of shared clonotypes between healthy human individuals. Clones were sequenced by immunoSEQ multiplex PCR, and TCRdb holds only the in-frame ones, with some missing. The data contain more than 2 million clones, roughly 95% of them seen just once; the ten biggest clones take up around 0.13%. Material: naive CD4+ T cells sorted from blood. These TCRs come from a man aged 18 to 29 in good health. CDR3s include the opening cysteine and the closing phenylalanine or tryptophan. The D gene is left open where the match is weak. Clone size appears in some rows only: once, few, many, or a class for an expanded clone.

TRBV18	15	TRBJ2-1	-	-	CASSPPRSSYNEQFF	TGTGCCAGCTCACCACCGCGGAGCTCCTACAATGAGCAGTTCTTC
TRBV19	13	TRBJ2-3	-	-	CASGLAGTDTQYF	TGTGCCAGTGGTTTAGCGGGCACAGATACGCAGTATTTT
TRBV30	16	TRBJ2-1	-	TRBD2	CAWNPGLANSYNEQFF	TGTGCCTGGAACCCGGGACTAGCGAACTCCTACAATGAGCAGTTCTTC
TRBV7-8	20	TRBJ2-7	-	TRBD2	CASSSRPGTSGRTAVYEQYF	TGTGCCAGCAGCTCCCGACCAGGGACTAGCGGGAGGACCGCGGTGTACGAGCAGTACTTC
TRBV5-1	15	TRBJ2-7	-	TRBD2	CASSPRLAETYEQYF	TGCGCCAGCAGCCCCCGACTAGCGGAGACCTACGAGCAGTACTTC
TRBV7-9	14	TRBJ1-1	-	-	CASSLGSSGTEAFF	TGTGCCAGCAGCTTAGGGTCCTCGGGCACTGAAGCTTTCTTT
TRBV30	13	TRBJ1-3	-	-	CAWSVDSGNTIYF	TGTGCCTGGAGTGTAGACTCTGGAAACACCATATATTTT
TRBV11-2	18	TRBJ2-7	-	TRBD2	CASSLDEVASGSRYEQYF	TGTGCCAGCAGCTTAGATGAAGTAGCTAGCGGATCGCGCTACGAGCAGTACTTC
TRBV6-1	15	TRBJ1-2	once	TRBD1	CASTGPDRGLYGYTF	TGTGCCAGCACCGGCCCCGACAGGGGGCTATATGGCTACACCTTC
TRBV5-1	18	TRBJ1-4	-	TRBD1	CASSLERAGTVTNEKLFF	TGCGCCAGCAGCTTGGAAAGAGCAGGGACAGTAACTAATGAAAAACTGTTTTTT
TRBV28	15	TRBJ1-5	-	TRBD1	CASSKQGAGNQPQHF	TGTGCCAGCAGTAAACAGGGGGCGGGCAATCAGCCCCAGCATTTT
TRBV2	12	TRBJ2-5	-	-	CASRRDQETQYF	TGTGCCAGTAGGCGGGACCAAGAGACCCAGTACTTC
TRBV19	13	TRBJ2-5	-	-	CASRSEGSETQYF	TGTGCCAGTAGGTCAGAGGGTTCAGAGACCCAGTACTTC
TRBV19	16	TRBJ1-3	-	-	CASSTSDRISGNTIYF	TGTGCCAGTAGTACTTCTGACAGGATCTCTGGAAACACCATATATTTT
TRBV6-1	15	TRBJ1-1	-	-	CASSKPSGRSTEAFF	TGTGCCAGCAGTAAACCCTCAGGGAGAAGTACTGAAGCTTTCTTT
TRBV5-1	15	TRBJ1-4	-	-	CASSLAGSVNEKLFF	TGCGCCAGCAGCTTGGCGGGAAGTGTTAATGAAAAACTGTTTTTT
TRBV7-2	18	TRBJ2-3	-	-	CASSLALTLPTVMNTQYF	TGTGCCAGCAGCTTGGCCCTGACCCTACCAACCGTCATGAATACGCAGTATTTT
TRBV29-1	13	TRBJ2-7	-	TRBD1	CSVGTGYPYEQYF	TGCAGCGTTGGGACAGGATACCCCTACGAGCAGTACTTC
TRBV7-9	15	TRBJ1-2	-	-	CASSTSQGANYGYTF	TGTGCCAGCAGCACCTCACAGGGAGCTAACTATGGCTACACCTTC
TRBV10-3	12	TRBJ2-7	-	-	CAINRGGGEQYF	TGTGCCATCAATCGCGGGGGCGGCGAGCAGTACTTC
TRBV5-8	13	TRBJ1-1	-	-	CASSHDRFTEAFF	TGTGCCAGCAGCCACGACCGGTTCACTGAAGCTTTCTTT
TRBV7-9	14	TRBJ1-4	-	-	CASSPPPGNEKLFF	TGTGCCAGCAGTCCCCCCCCCGGAAATGAAAAACTGTTTTTT
TRBV28	14	TRBJ2-3	-	TRBD2	CASSPTSVRDTQYF	TGTGCCAGCAGTCCCACTAGCGTCAGAGATACGCAGTATTTT
TRBV4-2	15	TRBJ1-1	-	-	CASSLVSKMNTEAFF	TGTGCCAGCAGCCTCGTCAGCAAGATGAACACTGAAGCTTTCTTT
TRBV27	16	TRBJ2-7	once	-	CASRYSIKPGPFEQYF	TGTGCCAGCAGGTACTCGATAAAACCCGGTCCCTTCGAGCAGTACTTC
TRBV30	14	TRBJ1-6	few	-	CAWSVEGVNSPLHF	TGTGCCTGGAGTGTAGAGGGGGTCAATTCACCCCTCCACTTT
TRBV7-9	14	TRBJ1-6	-	-	CASSLARDNSPLHF	TGTGCCAGCAGCTTAGCCAGGGATAATTCACCCCTCCACTTT
TRBV6-1	10	TRBJ1-2	-	-	CASGFDGYTF	TGTGCCAGCGGATTCGATGGCTACACCTTC
TRBV28	16	TRBJ2-7	-	TRBD1	CASSGAGTGAFYEQYF	TGTGCCAGCAGTGGAGCCGGGACAGGGGCTTTCTACGAGCAGTACTTC
TRBV4-1	16	TRBJ2-1	-	-	CASSQDLRGSYNEQFF	TGCGCCAGCAGCCAAGATCTTAGGGGCTCCTACAATGAGCAGTTCTTC
TRBV4-1	15	TRBJ1-5	-	TRBD1	CASSQVGTGGQPQHF	TGCGCCAGCAGCCAAGTTGGGACAGGGGGACAGCCCCAGCATTTT
TRBV20-1	9	TRBJ2-3	-	-	CSVGDTQYF	TGCAGTGTGGGGGATACGCAGTATTTT
TRBV2	15	TRBJ2-7	-	TRBD2	CASSEEREASYEQYF	TGTGCCAGCAGTGAAGAGCGGGAGGCCTCCTACGAGCAGTACTTC
TRBV19	14	TRBJ2-7	-	TRBD1	CASRPTGGSYEQYF	TGTGCCAGTAGACCAACAGGGGGTTCCTACGAGCAGTACTTC
TRBV5-1	20	TRBJ2-6	-	TRBD2	CASSLRASGELTSGANVLTF	TGCGCCAGCAGCTTGAGGGCTAGCGGAGAGCTTACCTCTGGGGCCAACGTCCTGACTTTC
TRBV9	14	TRBJ1-2	-	-	CASNPLGVNYGYTF	TGTGCCAGCAACCCGCTTGGGGTCAACTATGGCTACACCTTC
TRBV7-6	14	TRBJ2-7	-	-	CASSPGSDRSTQYF	TGTGCCAGCAGCCCCGGCAGCGACAGGTCGACTCAGTACTTC